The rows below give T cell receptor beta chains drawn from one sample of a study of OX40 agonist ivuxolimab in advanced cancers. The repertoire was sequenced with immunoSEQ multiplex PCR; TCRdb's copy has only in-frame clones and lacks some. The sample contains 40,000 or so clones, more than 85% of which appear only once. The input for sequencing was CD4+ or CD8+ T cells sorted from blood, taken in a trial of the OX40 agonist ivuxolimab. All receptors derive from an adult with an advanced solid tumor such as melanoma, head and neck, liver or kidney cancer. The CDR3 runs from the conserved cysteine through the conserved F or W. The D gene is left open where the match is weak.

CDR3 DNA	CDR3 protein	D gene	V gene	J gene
TGTGCCAGCAGTTTCCTACGGACAGGGGGGAACTATGGCTACACCTTC	CASSFLRTGGNYGYTF	TRBD1	TRBV6-5	TRBJ1-2
TGTGCCAGCAGCCGGGACGGCATATCCTACGAGCAGTACTTC	CASSRDGISYEQYF	.	TRBV2	TRBJ2-7
TGTGTCAGAAGCTTGACTTCGGGGGGACACAATAACTATGGCTACACCTTC	CVRSLTSGGHNNYGYTF	.	TRBV7-5	TRBJ1-2
TGTGCCAGCAGCTTAGTTACCAACACAGATACGCAGTATTTT	CASSLVTNTDTQYF	.	TRBV7-2	TRBJ2-3
TGTGCCAGCAGCCTCCTTTGGGGGGGCGACTATGGCTACACCTTC	CASSLLWGGDYGYTF	.	TRBV7-3	TRBJ1-2
TGTGCCAGTAGTACCCGACAGGGGACCCTGAGCAATCAGCCCCAGCATTTT	CASSTRQGTLSNQPQHF	TRBD1	TRBV19	TRBJ1-5
TGCGCCAGCAGCCATCCCGGGACACTTTACAATGAGCAGTTCTTC	CASSHPGTLYNEQFF	.	TRBV4-1	TRBJ2-1
TGTGCCAGTAGTACCCCGGGACGGATGTCAATTGGGGCCAACGTCCTGACTTTC	CASSTPGRMSIGANVLTF	.	TRBV19	TRBJ2-6
TGCAGCGTGGCAAGGGACAGTTTTAATGAAAAACTGTTTTTT	CSVARDSFNEKLFF	TRBD1	TRBV29-1	TRBJ1-4
TGTGCCAGCAGCTTCCTATCCACCGGGGAGCTGTTTTTT	CASSFLSTGELFF	.	TRBV5-5	TRBJ2-2
TGTGCCAGCTCACCCGGCGGGGCTAGCGGGCTCCAAGAGACCCAGTACTTC	CASSPGGASGLQETQYF	TRBD2	TRBV18	TRBJ2-5
TGTGCCAGCAGCTTTGCGCGTTGGGACGAGCAGTACTTC	CASSFARWDEQYF	.	TRBV7-2	TRBJ2-7